This T cell receptor beta chain was profiled in a study of T-cell memory formation after mild COVID-19. TCRdb re-analysed the 5' RACE reads in MiXCR, keeping a single row per CDR3 protein. The table lists 95,000 to 120,000 distinct CDR3 sequences, approximately 21% of them singletons. V lost 4 bases, J lost 4 bases, and 12 bases lay in between. This CDR3 is built from 14 residues. V is TRBV12-3 or TRBV12-4 and J is TRBJ2-3; no definite D call. The receptor was isolated from a man between 18 and 35 years old who had mild COVID-19 (a few samples of this study predate the infection). Cell type and time point are not known. Sequences were obtained from PBMCs or a T cell subset sorted from them (not recorded which). The CDR3 spells CASSSSEVPDTQYF. CDR3 sequence (DNA): TGTGCCAGCAGTTCCTCTGAGGTTCCAGATACGCAGTATTTT.